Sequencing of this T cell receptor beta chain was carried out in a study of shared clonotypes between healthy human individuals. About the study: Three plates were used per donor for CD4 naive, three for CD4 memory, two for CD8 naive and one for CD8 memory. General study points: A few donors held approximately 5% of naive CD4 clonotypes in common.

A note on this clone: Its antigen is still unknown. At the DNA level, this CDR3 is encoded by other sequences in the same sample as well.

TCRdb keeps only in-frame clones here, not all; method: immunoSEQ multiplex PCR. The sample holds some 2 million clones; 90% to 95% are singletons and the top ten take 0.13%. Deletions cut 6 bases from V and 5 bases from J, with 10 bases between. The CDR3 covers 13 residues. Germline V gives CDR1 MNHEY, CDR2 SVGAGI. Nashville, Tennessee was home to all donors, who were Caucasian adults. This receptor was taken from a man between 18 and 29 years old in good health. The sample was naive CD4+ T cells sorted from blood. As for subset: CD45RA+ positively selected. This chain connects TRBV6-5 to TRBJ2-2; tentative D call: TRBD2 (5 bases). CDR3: CASSSTRTGELFF. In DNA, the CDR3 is TGTGCCAGCAGCTCCACTAGAACCGGGGAGCTGTTTTTT.